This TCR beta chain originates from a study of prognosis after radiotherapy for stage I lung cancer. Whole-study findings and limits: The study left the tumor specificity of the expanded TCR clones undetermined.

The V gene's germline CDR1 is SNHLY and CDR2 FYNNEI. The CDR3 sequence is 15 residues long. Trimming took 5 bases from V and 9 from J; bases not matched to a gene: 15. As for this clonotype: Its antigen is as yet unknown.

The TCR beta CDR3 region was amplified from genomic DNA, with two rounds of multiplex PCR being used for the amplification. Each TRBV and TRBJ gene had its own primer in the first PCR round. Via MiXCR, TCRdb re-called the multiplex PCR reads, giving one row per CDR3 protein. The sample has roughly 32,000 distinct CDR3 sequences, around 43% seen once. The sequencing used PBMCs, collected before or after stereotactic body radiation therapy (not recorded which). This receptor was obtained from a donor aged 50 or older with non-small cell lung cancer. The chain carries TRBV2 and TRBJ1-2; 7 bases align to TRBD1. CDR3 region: CASSRYRGEEDCYTF. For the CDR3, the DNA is TGTGCCAGCAGTCGGTACAGGGGCGAGGAGGATTGCTACACCTTC.